These 26 T cell receptor beta chains originate from one sample sequenced in a study of blood T cell repertoires in COVID-19. TCRdb keeps only in-frame clones here, not all; method: immunoSEQ multiplex PCR. The sample lists around 420,000 clones, approximately 88% occurring once. Sample: PBMCs or T cells enriched from blood (not recorded which). These TCRs come from a woman aged 35 to 49 with acute COVID-19.

The chain recombines TRBV2 with TRBJ1-5; tentatively, D is TRBD1 (5 bases). V gave up 1 base and J gave up 4 bases, with 14 bases separating them. The germline CDR1 and CDR2 sequences are SNHLY and FYNNEI. This CDR3 contains 16 residues. CDR3 residues: CASSEVGRVGNQPQHF. The CDR3 DNA reads TGTGCCAGCAGTGAAGTGGGCAGGGTAGGGAATCAGCCCCAGCATTTT.

The chain couples TRBV27 to TRBJ2-2; 7 bases line up with TRBD1. V dropped 4 bases and J dropped 5; count of bases not matched to a gene: 13. This CDR3 is 17 amino acids long. Germline CDR1 is MNHEY and CDR2 is SMNVEV (reference sequence). The CDR3 is CASSSPATGLGTGELFF. The CDR3 nucleotides read TGTGCCAGCAGTTCCCCGGCGACAGGGTTGGGTACCGGGGAGCTGTTTTTT.

The chain couples TRBV6-1 to TRBJ1-4; 7 bases line up with TRBD1. CDR1 MNHNS and CDR2 SASEGT come from the germline V gene. CDR3 size: 16 residues. With 4 bases clipped from V and 3 bases from J, the junction kept 8 bases outside the gene matches. The CDR3 loop reads CASSVGRGLANEKLFF. The CDR3 nucleotides are TGTGCCAGCAGTGTGGGCAGGGGGTTGGCTAATGAAAAACTGTTTTTT.

V gene TRBV9 combines with J gene TRBJ2-5; 9 bases map to TRBD1. J was trimmed by 5 bases and V by 4 bases; bases with no gene match: 15. The CDR3 covers 17 residues. Germline CDR1 SGDLS, CDR2 YYNGEE. This CDR3 is CASSTRATGGQTETQYF. DNA of the CDR3: TGTGCCAGCAGCACCCGAGCGACAGGGGGACAGACGGAGACCCAGTACTTC. Full variable domain (remainder filled in from reference TRBV9 and TRBJ2-5): DSGVTQTPKHLITATGQRVTLRCSPRSGDLSVYWYQQSLDQGLQFLIQYYNGEERAKGNILERFSAQQFPDLHSELNLSSLELGDSALYFCASSTRATGGQTETQYFGPGTRLLVL.

V is TRBV7-2 and J is TRBJ2-7; possible D gene TRBD1, 5 bases. Per the germline V gene, CDR1 is SGHTA and CDR2 is FQGNSA. V gave up 6 bases and J gave up 0 bases, with 12 bases separating them. The CDR3 contains 14 residues. CDR3 coding DNA: TGTGCCAGCAGAATTGACAGCTCCTCCTACGAGCAGTACTTC. It specifies CASRIDSSSYEQYF.

The chain carries TRBV30 and TRBJ1-5; 7 bases are shared with TRBD1. V gave up 0 bases and J gave up 7 bases; unmatched junction bases: 9. Looked up from germline, CDR1 is GTSNPN and CDR2 is SVGIG (reference sequence). The CDR3 sequence is 15 residues long. The CDR3 protein is CAWSVPQGQKQPQHF. CDR3 in DNA: TGTGCCTGGAGTGTTCCACAGGGGCAGAAGCAGCCCCAGCATTTT.

This chain connects TRBV5-4 to TRBJ1-2; 7 bases align to TRBD1. Germline V gene lookup returns CDR1 SGHNT and CDR2 YYREEE (reference sequence). J lost 6 bases, V lost 1 base, and 6 bases had no gene match. CDR3 length: 14 amino acids. This CDR3 is CASSLPGQRDGYTF. The DNA for the CDR3 is TGTGCCAGCAGCTTGCCGGGACAGAGGGATGGCTACACCTTC.

The chain recombines TRBV7-2 with TRBJ1-1; D gene ambiguous. The CDR3 is 13 amino acids. V gave up 4 bases and J gave up 5 bases, with 11 bases separating them. Germline V CDR1 and CDR2: SGHTA, FQGNSA. The CDR3 DNA reads as TGTGCCAGCAGCTCTCTTGCCCGGACTGAAGCTTTCTTT. Its protein is CASSSLARTEAFF.

This rearrangement joins TRBV19 to TRBJ1-6, with 7 positions matching TRBD1. The trim removed 1 base at V and 10 bases at J, leaving 10 bases unmatched. The germline gives CDR1 LNHDA, CDR2 SQIVND (reference sequence). The CDR3 sequence is 16 residues long. This chain's CDR3 is CASSIAGGGDFSPLHF. The CDR3 region has the DNA TGTGCCAGTAGTATAGCCGGAGGGGGCGATTTCTCACCCCTCCACTTT.

The rearrangement joins TRBV19 to TRBJ1-3, with D possibly being TRBD1 (5 bases). V lost 4 bases to trimming and J lost 0 bases, with 13 bases between them. Germline CDR1 LNHDA, CDR2 SQIVND (reference sequence). This CDR3 has 16 amino acids. The CDR3 protein is CASSTTLQVSGNTIYF. Here the CDR3 DNA reads TGTGCCAGTAGTACCACCCTACAGGTCTCTGGAAACACCATATATTTT. Drawing the rest from reference TRBV19 and TRBJ1-3, the complete variable domain is DGGITQSPKYLFRKEGQNVTLSCEQNLNHDAMYWYRQDPGQGLRLIYYSQIVNDFQKGDIAEGYSVSREKKESFPLTVTSAQKNPTAFYLCASSTTLQVSGNTIYFGEGSWLTVV.

The chain joins TRBV6-5 to TRBJ1-2, with TRBD1 matching over 9 bases. The ends lost 8 bases at V and 7 bases at J; junction bases unmatched: 8. The CDR3 contains 13 residues. Germline CDR1 is MNHEY and CDR2 is SVGAGI. The CDR3 spells CASQGQGMSGYTF. The CDR3 DNA follows: TGTGCCAGCCAAGGACAGGGGATGAGTGGCTACACCTTC.

The chain employs TRBV10-1 and TRBJ2-1; 9 bases fit TRBD2. The germline V gene has CDR1 WNHNN and CDR2 SYGVQD (reference sequence). The CDR3 sequence is 14 residues long. Trimming removed 3 bases from V and 6 bases from J; junction bases left unmatched: 3. CDR3 amino acids: CASSEGGGGNEQFF. The CDR3 DNA sequence: TGCGCCAGCAGTGAAGGCGGGGGGGGCAATGAGCAGTTCTTC.

The rearrangement uses TRBV3-1 (or the pseudogene TRBV3-2) and TRBJ1-5; a weak D match, TRBD1 (5 bases). The CDR3 is 15 amino acids. V was clipped by 0 bases and J by 6 bases, with 12 bases between them. In germline, CDR1 is LGHDT, CDR2 YNNKEL (reference sequence). CDR3 residues: CASSQDPTAGQPQHF. The DNA of the CDR3 is TGTGCCAGCAGCCAAGATCCGACAGCAGGTCAGCCCCAGCATTTT.

The chain recombines TRBV19 with TRBJ2-3; tentative D call: TRBD1 (6 bases). The CDR3 runs 12 residues. V was cut by 3 bases and J by 8 bases, with 9 bases left in between. CDR1 is LNHDA and CDR2 is SQIVND in the germline V gene (reference sequence). CDR3 loop: CASSIQGGTQYF. The CDR3 region has the DNA TGTGCCAGTAGTATTCAAGGGGGTACGCAGTATTTT.

This chain uses TRBV7-8 with TRBJ2-5; 7 bases agree with TRBD2. The CDR3 runs 12 residues. Germline V gene lookup returns CDR1 SGHVS and CDR2 FQNEAQ. After removal of 11 bases from V and 1 base from J, the junction contained 4 bases not matched to a gene. CDR3: CASGGTQETQYF. DNA for the CDR3: TGTGCCTCGGGGGGAACCCAAGAGACCCAGTACTTC. The full variable domain, rest sourced from reference TRBV7-8 and TRBJ2-5, is GAGVSQSPRYKVAKRGQDVALRCDPISGHVSLFWYQQALGQGPEFLTYFQNEAQLDKSGLPSDRFFAERPEGSVSTLKIQRTQQEDSAVYLCASGGTQETQYFGPGTRLLVL.

The CDR3 reads CASSTEGQLIGPQHF. CDR3 sequence (DNA): TGTGCCAGCAGCACAGAGGGCCAACTTATTGGGCCCCAGCATTTT. The chain joins TRBV4-2 to TRBJ1-5; D uncertain. This CDR3 has 15 amino acids. Deletions cut 5 bases from V and 9 bases from J, with 20 bases between. Per germline, CDR1 LGHNA and CDR2 YNFKEQ.

The rearrangement joins TRBV19 to TRBJ1-5; D is undetermined. Between the trimmed V and J ends, which lost 3 bases and 0 bases, there was a span of 12 bases. CDR1 LNHDA and CDR2 SQIVND come from the germline V gene (reference sequence). This CDR3 has 16 amino acids. In nucleotides, the CDR3 is TGTGCCAGTAGTATTTTACAGACATATAGCAATCAGCCCCAGCATTTT. Encoded protein: CASSILQTYSNQPQHF. Full variable domain (rest looked up from reference TRBV19 and TRBJ1-5): DGGITQSPKYLFRKEGQNVTLSCEQNLNHDAMYWYRQDPGQGLRLIYYSQIVNDFQKGDIAEGYSVSREKKESFPLTVTSAQKNPTAFYLCASSILQTYSNQPQHFGDGTRLSIL.

The chain is built from TRBV25-1 and TRBJ2-6; 8 positions agree with TRBD2. Germline V gene data show CDR1 as MGHDK and CDR2 as SYGVNS. The CDR3 totals 17 residues. V was clipped by 11 bases and J by 0 bases; unmatched bases: 12. The CDR3 DNA reads TGTGCCTCCCAACCCGGGGGGGGCCCCTCTGGGGCCAACGTCCTGACTTTC. This encodes CASQPGGGPSGANVLTF.

V and J are TRBV6-5 and TRBJ1-1, with 8 bases matching TRBD1. Germline lookup yields CDR1 MNHEY and CDR2 SVGAGI. Unmatched junction bases numbered 3, after V lost 8 bases and J lost 4 bases. The CDR3 totals 12 residues. The CDR3 protein is CASWTGITEAFF. The CDR3 nucleotides read TGTGCCAGCTGGACAGGGATCACTGAAGCTTTCTTT.

This chain joins TRBV24-1 and TRBJ2-1; 7 bases align to TRBD1. This CDR3 is built from 16 residues. The germline gives CDR1 KGHDR, CDR2 SFDVKD. V lost 5 bases and J lost 0; bases outside the gene matches: 6. CDR3 DNA sequence: TGTGCCACCAGTGGACAGGGAAGGAACTCCTACAATGAGCAGTTCTTC. This sequence encodes CATSGQGRNSYNEQFF.

The CDR3 protein is CASRFGGSSNQPQHF. The DNA for the CDR3 is TGTGCAAGTCGCTTTGGTGGCAGTAGCAATCAGCCCCAGCATTTT. The chain recombines TRBV12-2 with TRBJ1-5; whether TRBD1, the table's D call, matches the DNA was not checked. TRBV12-2 is tagged as a pseudogene. The CDR3 contains 15 residues.

The chain employs TRBV19 and TRBJ1-1; possibly TRBD1 for D (6 bases). The CDR3 totals 15 residues. Germline V gene sequence: CDR1 LNHDA, CDR2 SQIVND (reference sequence). With 3 bases removed from V and 0 bases from J, the gap between germline ends came to 11 bases. The CDR3 region is CASSITGRLNTEAFF. The CDR3 DNA sequence: TGTGCCAGTAGTATTACAGGGCGGTTGAACACTGAAGCTTTCTTT.

The V call is TRBV19, the J call TRBJ1-6; TRBD1 might be the D (5 bases). Trimming left V 3 bases short and J 7 bases short, with 10 bases between. The CDR3 contains 14 residues. From germline, CDR1 is LNHDA and CDR2 SQIVND (reference sequence). The CDR3 reads CASSIRGRNSPLHF. The DNA of the CDR3 is TGTGCCAGTAGTATCCGGGGGAGAAATTCACCCCTCCACTTT.

This chain joins TRBV6-5 and TRBJ2-7; the match to TRBD2 covers 9 bases. Germline V gives CDR1 MNHEY, CDR2 SVGAGI. The ends lost 6 bases at V and 7 bases at J; junction bases unmatched: 7. The CDR3 covers 13 residues. CDR3 nucleotides: TGTGCCAGCAGGAGCGCGGGGGGGCGGGAGCAGTACTTC. It yields the protein CASRSAGGREQYF.

This rearrangement joins TRBV5-4 to TRBJ1-2; no clear D. The CDR3 contains 14 residues. CDR1 is SGHNT and CDR2 is YYREEE in the germline V gene (reference sequence). V was clipped by 4 bases and J by 3 bases, with 13 bases between them. In DNA, the CDR3 is TGTGCCAGCAGCCCTGGAGTTTGGGACTATGGCTACACCTTC. Its protein is CASSPGVWDYGYTF.

V gene TRBV2 combines with J gene TRBJ2-4, with D hard to call. In germline, CDR1 is SNHLY, CDR2 FYNNEI. This CDR3 has 13 amino acids. V was trimmed by 10 bases and J by 1 base, leaving 11 bases between them. This CDR3 is CATSRVAKNIQYF. The DNA for the CDR3 is TGTGCCACCTCCCGGGTTGCCAAAAACATTCAGTACTTC.